This TCR beta chain was found in a study of OX40 agonist ivuxolimab in advanced cancers. Here immunoSEQ multiplex PCR was the method, and the copy in TCRdb shows in-frame clones only, minus some. This repertoire shows 40,000 to 45,000 clones, about 81% found once; its top ten account for roughly 2.7%. V was clipped by 5 bases and J by 0 bases, with 10 bases between them. CDR1 and CDR2 from the germline V gene are MNHEY and SMNVEV (reference sequence). CDR3 size: 14 residues. This specimen consisted of CD4+ or CD8+ T cells sorted from blood, obtained in a trial of the OX40 agonist ivuxolimab. The rearrangement uses TRBV27 and TRBJ1-1, with a tentative D call TRBD1 (5 bases). This TCR came from an adult with an advanced solid tumor such as melanoma, head and neck, liver or kidney cancer. Here the CDR3 DNA reads TGTGCCAGCAGTCAGACAGACCTGAACACTGAAGCTTTCTTT. It is translated as CASSQTDLNTEAFF.